Listed below are T cell receptor beta chains from one sample, sequenced in a study of T cells after yellow fever vaccination. TCRdb reanalysed the 5' RACE reads using MiXCR and keeps one entry per CDR3 protein. The data contain 99,000 or so distinct CDR3 sequences, 4.5% to 6% of them seen just once; the ten biggest clones take up approximately 39%. The sample here was CD8+ T cells sorted from PBMCs, taken 10 days after the yellow fever booster vaccination. These receptors originate from a man younger than 35 who received the YFV17D yellow fever vaccine. The CDR3 runs from the conserved cysteine through the conserved F or W. The D gene is left open where the match is weak. Not every row has a clone size; where given, it reads once, few, many or a size class.

d_gene: .; abundance: few; j_gene: TRBJ1-1; v_gene: TRBV5-4; CDR3aa: CASSLAVGSTEAFF; CDR3nt: TGTGCCAGCAGCTTGGCTGTGGGGAGTACTGAAGCTTTCTTT
d_gene: .; abundance: .; j_gene: TRBJ1-5; v_gene: TRBV10-1; CDR3aa: CASSEGRGGSNQPQHF; CDR3nt: TGCGCCAGCAGTGAGGGCAGGGGCGGTAGCAATCAGCCCCAGCATTTT
d_gene: .; abundance: few; j_gene: TRBJ2-7; v_gene: TRBV4-3; CDR3aa: CASSQDGRGDEQYF; CDR3nt: TGCGCCAGCAGCCAAGATGGCAGGGGGGATGAGCAGTACTTC
d_gene: TRBD1; abundance: many; j_gene: TRBJ1-5; v_gene: TRBV12-3/TRBV12-4; CDR3aa: CASRGQGNQPQHF; CDR3nt: TGTGCCAGCAGGGGACAGGGGAATCAGCCCCAGCATTTT
d_gene: .; abundance: few; j_gene: TRBJ1-2; v_gene: TRBV9; CDR3aa: CASSSNSYGYTF; CDR3nt: TGTGCCAGCAGCTCAAACAGCTATGGCTACACCTTC
d_gene: TRBD1; abundance: .; j_gene: TRBJ2-1; v_gene: TRBV24-1; CDR3aa: CATGQGSPDEQFF; CDR3nt: TGTGCCACCGGACAGGGTTCCCCGGATGAGCAGTTCTTC
d_gene: .; abundance: few; j_gene: TRBJ1-4; v_gene: TRBV25-1; CDR3aa: CASSGELTTATNEKLFF; CDR3nt: TGTGCCAGCAGTGGAGAACTCACGACAGCAACTAATGAAAAACTGTTTTTT
d_gene: .; abundance: many; j_gene: TRBJ2-4; v_gene: TRBV12-3/TRBV12-4; CDR3aa: CASSTPVPKNIQYF; CDR3nt: TGTGCCAGCAGCACCCCGGTACCCAAAAACATTCAGTACTTC
d_gene: .; abundance: .; j_gene: TRBJ1-2; v_gene: TRBV7-9; CDR3aa: CASSLVGLKDYGYTF; CDR3nt: TGTGCCAGCAGCTTAGTCGGGTTGAAGGACTATGGCTACACCTTC
d_gene: TRBD1; abundance: .; j_gene: TRBJ2-3; v_gene: TRBV4-1; CDR3aa: CASRGQGGPDTQYF; CDR3nt: TGCGCCAGCAGGGGACAGGGAGGACCAGATACGCAGTATTTT
d_gene: .; abundance: few; j_gene: TRBJ2-3; v_gene: TRBV2; CDR3aa: CASSYNRGGDSTDTQYF; CDR3nt: TGTGCCAGCAGTTATAACAGGGGAGGGGATTCCACAGATACGCAGTATTTT
d_gene: .; abundance: .; j_gene: TRBJ1-2; v_gene: TRBV6-5; CDR3aa: CASRQGRSYGYTF; CDR3nt: TGTGCCAGCAGACAGGGACGGAGCTATGGCTACACCTTC
d_gene: .; abundance: .; j_gene: TRBJ1-4; v_gene: TRBV7-6; CDR3aa: CASSWGTYGNGDEKLFF; CDR3nt: TGTGCCAGCAGCTGGGGGACGTACGGGAATGGAGATGAAAAACTGTTTTTT
d_gene: TRBD1; abundance: .; j_gene: TRBJ1-2; v_gene: TRBV20-1; CDR3aa: CSARTRDRGYGYTF; CDR3nt: TGCAGTGCTCGAACCCGGGACAGGGGATATGGCTACACCTTC
d_gene: TRBD2; abundance: .; j_gene: TRBJ2-2; v_gene: TRBV9; CDR3aa: CASSVARTSGGPGELFF; CDR3nt: TGTGCCAGCAGCGTAGCTCGGACTAGCGGGGGTCCTGGGGAGCTGTTTTTT
d_gene: .; abundance: few; j_gene: TRBJ1-6; v_gene: TRBV23-1; CDR3aa: CASSQSSQSHGSPLHF; CDR3nt: TGCGCCAGCAGTCAATCTAGTCAGTCCCACGGTTCACCCCTCCACTTT
d_gene: .; abundance: .; j_gene: TRBJ2-5; v_gene: TRBV4-1; CDR3aa: CASRGLVGPQETQYF; CDR3nt: TGCGCCAGCAGGGGATTAGTAGGCCCTCAAGAGACCCAGTACTTC
d_gene: .; abundance: few; j_gene: TRBJ2-2; v_gene: TRBV20-1; CDR3aa: CSARDRDSAIGELFF; CDR3nt: TGCAGTGCTAGAGACAGGGACTCCGCGATCGGGGAGCTGTTTTTT
d_gene: .; abundance: few; j_gene: TRBJ1-1; v_gene: TRBV5-1; CDR3aa: CASRLTSGFTLNTEAFF; CDR3nt: TGCGCCAGCAGGCTAACTTCAGGTTTTACCCTGAACACTGAAGCTTTCTTT
d_gene: .; abundance: .; j_gene: TRBJ2-1; v_gene: TRBV7-9; CDR3aa: CASSPPWVDEQFF; CDR3nt: TGTGCCAGCAGTCCCCCCTGGGTTGATGAGCAGTTCTTC